The 5 T cell receptor beta chains listed next were all sequenced from one sample in a study of T cell responses to AZD1222 COVID-19 vaccine. The table came from immunoSEQ multiplex PCR; TCRdb's copy has only in-frame clones and leaves some out. This table has 110,000 to 150,000 clones, over 90% appearing once. Sequences were derived from peripheral blood, sampled on day 0 of AZD1222 vaccination. The receptors here all came from an adult in good health.

This chain links TRBV27 with TRBJ2-2, with D uncertain. Germline V CDR1 and CDR2: MNHEY, SMNVEV (reference sequence). This CDR3 is built from 13 residues. The V and J ends lost 3 bases and 5 bases respectively, with 7 bases between them. As DNA, the CDR3 is TGTGCCAGCAGTTTGGTCCCAACCGGGGAGCTGTTTTTT. The encoded protein is CASSLVPTGELFF.

The chain uses TRBV6-5 and TRBJ1-5, with D unclear. The CDR3 runs to 13 residues. CDR1 MNHEY and CDR2 SVGAGI come from the germline V gene. V lost 2 bases to trimming and J lost 2 bases, with 4 bases between them. This chain's CDR3 is CASSYDGNQPQHF. The CDR3 nucleotides are TGTGCCAGCAGTTACGACGGCAATCAGCCCCAGCATTTT.

This chain uses TRBV5-1 with TRBJ2-1; D may correspond to TRBD1 or TRBD2 (5 bases each). The CDR3 is 16 amino acids. The V end was cut by 1 base, the J end by 5 bases, with 16 bases between. Germline V gene data show CDR1 as SGHRS and CDR2 as YFSETQ. The CDR3 here is CASSLLGVKVNNEQFF. The DNA of the CDR3 is TGCGCCAGCAGCTTGCTGGGGGTAAAGGTAAACAATGAGCAGTTCTTC.

CDR3 sequence (DNA): TGTGCCAGCAGCTTGGGGCAGCTCTATGGCTACACCTTC. Translated, it gives CASSLGQLYGYTF. The J gene is TRBJ1-2, the V gene TRBV5-5; D not certain. The CDR3 has 13 amino acids. With 0 bases removed from V and 4 bases from J, the gap between germline ends came to 7 bases. Germline assignment: CDR1 SGHKS and CDR2 YYEKEE (reference sequence).

V gene TRBV29-1 combines with J gene TRBJ2-3; D not certain. Germline CDR1 reads SQVTM; CDR2 reads ANQGSEA. There are 14 residues in the CDR3. Trimming pared 0 bases from V and 0 bases from J, leaving 7 bases between. The CDR3 loop is CSVEDLDSTDTQYF. The CDR3 region has the DNA TGCAGCGTTGAAGATTTGGACAGCACAGATACGCAGTATTTT.